This T cell receptor (beta chain) was identified during a study of T cells in Graves' hyperthyroidism and ophthalmopathy. At the level of the study: Initial diagnosis, before any treatment, was when peripheral blood was collected. Findings and caveats of the study: Progression to ophthalmopathy was predicted a median of roughly 6.6 months early.

The TCR beta CDR3 regions underwent amplification using RNA transcripts as the source. HTBI primers drove first-round RT-PCR of the TCR CDR3. TCRdb reanalysed the multiplex PCR reads using MiXCR and keeps one entry per CDR3 protein. Of about half a million distinct CDR3 sequences in the sample, around a quarter were seen once. In regard to this clonotype: Its antigen is as yet unknown. At one boundary the junction diverges from the germline segment, which might be a read error.

Per the germline V gene, CDR1 is SGHTA and CDR2 is FQGTGA. The length of the CDR3 is 16 residues. Ophthalmopathy patients had moderate-to-severe active disease, CAS ≥3, NOSPECS ≥4, and disease duration under 3 months. Exclusion followed for patients with uncontrolled infection, other autoimmune disease, pregnancy or lactation. The TCR was taken from a woman in her 30s with Graves' ophthalmopathy. Sample: blood. This chain links TRBV7-3 with TRBJ2-2; D might be TRBD1 (6 bases). CDR3 loop: CASSSFDRIDTGELLF. In DNA form, the CDR3 reads TGTGCCAGCAGCTCATTTGACAGGATAGACACCGGGGAGCTGTTGTTT.